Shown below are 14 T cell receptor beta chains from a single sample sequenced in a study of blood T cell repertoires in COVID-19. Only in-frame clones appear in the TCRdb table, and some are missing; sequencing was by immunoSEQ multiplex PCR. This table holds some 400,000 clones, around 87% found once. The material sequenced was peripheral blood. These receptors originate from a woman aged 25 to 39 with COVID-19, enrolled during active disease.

The CDR3 here is CATSREDTNSGNTIYF. Here the CDR3 DNA reads TGTGCCACCAGCAGAGAGGACACGAACTCTGGAAACACCATATATTTT. The genes are TRBV15 and TRBJ1-3; the D gene is possibly TRBD1 (5 bases). Trimming stripped 0 bases from V and 0 bases from J, with 9 bases between. The CDR3 runs to 16 residues. CDR1 is LNHNV and CDR2 is YYDKDF in the germline V gene (reference sequence).

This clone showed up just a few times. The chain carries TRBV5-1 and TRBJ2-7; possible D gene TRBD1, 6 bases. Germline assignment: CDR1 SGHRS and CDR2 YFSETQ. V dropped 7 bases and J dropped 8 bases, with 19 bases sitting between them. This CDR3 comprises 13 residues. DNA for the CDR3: TGCGCCAGCGAGACAGGAAGGGGGACCAAGCAGTACTTC. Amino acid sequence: CASETGRGTKQYF.

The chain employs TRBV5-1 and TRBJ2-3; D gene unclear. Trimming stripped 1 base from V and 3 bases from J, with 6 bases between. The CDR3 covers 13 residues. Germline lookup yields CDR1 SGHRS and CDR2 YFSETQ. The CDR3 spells CASSLHKTDTQYF. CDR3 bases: TGCGCCAGCAGCTTGCACAAGACAGATACGCAGTATTTT. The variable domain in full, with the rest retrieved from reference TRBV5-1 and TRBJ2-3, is KAGVTQTPRYLIKTRGQQVTLSCSPISGHRSVSWYQQTPGQGLQFLFEYFSETQRNKGNFPGRFSGRQFSNSRSEMNVSTLELGDSALYLCASSLHKTDTQYFGPGTRLTVL.

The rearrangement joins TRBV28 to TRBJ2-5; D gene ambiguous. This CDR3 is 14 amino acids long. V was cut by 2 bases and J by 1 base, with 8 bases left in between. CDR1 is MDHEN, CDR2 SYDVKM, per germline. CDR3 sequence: CASSLISFQETQYF. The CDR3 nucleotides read TGTGCCAGCAGTTTAATTAGCTTCCAAGAGACCCAGTACTTC.

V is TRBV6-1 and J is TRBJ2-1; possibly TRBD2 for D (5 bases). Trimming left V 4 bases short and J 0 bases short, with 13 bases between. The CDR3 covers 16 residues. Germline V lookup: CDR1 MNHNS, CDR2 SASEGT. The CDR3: CASSGISGSSYNEQFF. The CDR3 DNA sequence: TGTGCCAGCAGTGGAATCAGCGGTAGCTCCTACAATGAGCAGTTCTTC.

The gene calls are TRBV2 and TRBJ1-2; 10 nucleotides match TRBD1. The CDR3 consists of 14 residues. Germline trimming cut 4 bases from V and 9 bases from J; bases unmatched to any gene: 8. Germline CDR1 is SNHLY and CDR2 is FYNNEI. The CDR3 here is CASSVRDRGMSYTF. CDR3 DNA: TGTGCCAGCAGTGTCCGGGACAGGGGAATGAGCTACACCTTC. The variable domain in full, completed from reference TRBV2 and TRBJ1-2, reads EPEVTQTPSHQVTQMGQEVILRCVPISNHLYFYWYRQILGQKVEFLVSFYNNEISEKSEIFDDQFSVERPDGSNFTLKIRSTKLEDSAMYFCASSVRDRGMSYTFGSGTRLTVV.

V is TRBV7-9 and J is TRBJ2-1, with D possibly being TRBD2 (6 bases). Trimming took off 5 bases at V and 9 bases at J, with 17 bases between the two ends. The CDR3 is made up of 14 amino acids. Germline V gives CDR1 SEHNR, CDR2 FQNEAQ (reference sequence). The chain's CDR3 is CASSLPGLPIEQFF. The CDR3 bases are TGTGCCAGCAGCCTCCCGGGACTCCCAATTGAGCAGTTCTTC.

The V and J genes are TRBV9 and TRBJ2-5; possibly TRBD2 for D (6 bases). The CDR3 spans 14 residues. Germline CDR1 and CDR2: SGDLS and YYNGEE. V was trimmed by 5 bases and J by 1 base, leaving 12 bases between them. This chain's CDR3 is CASSGWDFQETQYF. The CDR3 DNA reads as TGTGCCAGCAGTGGCTGGGACTTCCAAGAGACCCAGTACTTC.

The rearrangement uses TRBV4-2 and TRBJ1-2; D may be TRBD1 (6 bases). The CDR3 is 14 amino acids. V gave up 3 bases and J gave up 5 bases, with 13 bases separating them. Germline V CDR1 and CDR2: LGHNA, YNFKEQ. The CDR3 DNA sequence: TGTGCCAGCAGCCATCCCGGACAGAGGTATGGCTACACCTTC. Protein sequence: CASSHPGQRYGYTF.

This CDR3 is CASSSDRVNWETQYF. CDR3 nucleotides: TGTGCCAGCAGTTCGGACAGGGTAAATTGGGAGACCCAGTACTTC. This chain uses TRBV7-9 with TRBJ2-5, with TRBD1 identical over 8 bases. The CDR3 is 15 residues long. Germline V gives CDR1 SEHNR, CDR2 FQNEAQ (reference sequence). J lost 5 bases, V lost 6 bases, and 11 bases had no gene match.

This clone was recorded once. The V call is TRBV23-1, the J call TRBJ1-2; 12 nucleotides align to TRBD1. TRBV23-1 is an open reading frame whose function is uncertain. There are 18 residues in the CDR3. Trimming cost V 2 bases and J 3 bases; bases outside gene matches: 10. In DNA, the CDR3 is TGCGCCAGCAGTCAACCATCGGGACAGGGGGCTAAGGACTATGGCTACACCTTC. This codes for CASSQPSGQGAKDYGYTF.

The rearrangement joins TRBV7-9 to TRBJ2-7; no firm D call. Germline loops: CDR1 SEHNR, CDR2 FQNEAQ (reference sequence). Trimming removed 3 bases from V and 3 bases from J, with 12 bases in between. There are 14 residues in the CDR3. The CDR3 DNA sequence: TGTGCCAGCAGCTTGTCAGTTTCGGGCTACGAGCAGTACTTC. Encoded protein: CASSLSVSGYEQYF.

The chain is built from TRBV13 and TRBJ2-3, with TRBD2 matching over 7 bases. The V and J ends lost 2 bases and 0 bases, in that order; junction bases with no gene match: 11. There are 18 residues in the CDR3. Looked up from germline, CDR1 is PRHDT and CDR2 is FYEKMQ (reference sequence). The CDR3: CASSLRAGLAASTDTQYF. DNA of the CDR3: TGTGCCAGCAGCTTAAGGGCTGGGCTAGCGGCTAGCACAGATACGCAGTATTTT.

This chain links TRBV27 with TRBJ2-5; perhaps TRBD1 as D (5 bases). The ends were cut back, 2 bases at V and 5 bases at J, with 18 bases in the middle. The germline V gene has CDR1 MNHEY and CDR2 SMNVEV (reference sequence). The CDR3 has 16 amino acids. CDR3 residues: CASSLLSGFRPETQYF. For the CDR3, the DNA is TGTGCCAGCAGTTTACTTTCAGGGTTCCGGCCGGAGACCCAGTACTTC.